Below, 8 T cell receptor beta chains from the same sample are listed, as sequenced in a study of molecular identifiers for immune sequencing clone quantification. Using its own MiXCR run on the PCR reads, TCRdb lists one record per CDR3 protein. The sample has about 640,000 distinct CDR3 sequences; about 20% are singletons. Specimen: naive CD8+ T cells from blood, with Jurkat cell RNA spiked in. Subset meaning: FACS-sorted CD8+CD4-CCR7+CD45RA+ naive T cells. These receptors all come from a human donor in good health. Some libraries in this study had Jurkat cell RNA spiked in.

The chain couples TRBV11-2 to TRBJ2-7, with unresolved D. CDR3 size: 14 residues. Trimming left V 7 bases short and J 1 base short, with 14 bases between. Germline V gene data show CDR1 as SGHAT and CDR2 as FQNNGV. The CDR3 nucleotides are TGTGCCAGCAAGTCAAAGGCACCATCCTACGAGCAGTACTTC. Residues: CASKSKAPSYEQYF. Full variable domain (outside the CDR3, taken from reference TRBV11-2 and TRBJ2-7): EAGVAQSPRYKIIEKRQSVAFWCNPISGHATLYWYQQILGQGPKLLIQFQNNGVVDDSQLPKDRFSAERLKGVDSTLKIQPAKLEDSAVYLCASKSKAPSYEQYFGPGTRLTVT.

This clonotype was counted at least ten times. The J gene is TRBJ2-2, the V gene TRBV12-3 or TRBV12-4, with 10 bases lining up with TRBD1. V was clipped by 5 bases and J by 1 base; unmatched bases: 7. The CDR3 loop spans 17 amino acids. This chain's CDR3 is CASSRRDRGRNTGELFF. The CDR3 nucleotides read TGTGCCAGCAGTCGCCGGGACAGGGGAAGGAACACCGGGGAGCTGTTTTTT.

On this clonotype itself: At one end, the junction sequence differs from germline, possibly due to a read error. The chain uses TRBV5-5 and TRBJ2-7, with 9 bases lining up with TRBD1. The CDR3 is 15 residues long. Per the germline V gene, CDR1 is SGHKS and CDR2 is YYEKEE (reference sequence). This chain's CDR3 is CASSLGQGHAYEQYF. The CDR3, as DNA: TGTGCCAGCAGTTTGGGACAGGGTCATGCCTACGAGCAGTACTTC.

With respect to this clonotype: Its ends do not fully match the called genes, so a read error is possible. V gene TRBV12-5 combines with J gene TRBJ2-7; no clear D. In germline, CDR1 is LGHNT, CDR2 FRNRAP. The CDR3 extends over 13 amino acids. CDR3 sequence (DNA): TGTGCTAGTCGTTTACATCCAACCTACGAGCAGTACTTC. Its protein is CASRLHPTYEQYF.

The table lists this clonotype with many counts. The rearrangement links TRBV27 to TRBJ2-7, with D maybe TRBD2 (6 bases). Trimming left V 2 bases short and J 4 bases short, with 12 bases between. Germline loops: CDR1 MNHEY, CDR2 SMNVEV (reference sequence). This CDR3 has 14 amino acids. CDR3 sequence: CASSLVSGAYEQYF. CDR3 in DNA: TGTGCCAGCAGTTTAGTGTCGGGAGCGTACGAGCAGTACTTC.

Ten or more counts support this clonotype. The chain employs TRBV5-1 and TRBJ2-7; D uncertain. Germline lookup yields CDR1 SGHRS and CDR2 YFSETQ. Trimming shortened V by 5 bases and J by 3 bases, and 12 bases separated the two germline ends. The CDR3 sequence is 13 residues long. CDR3 protein: CASRAVFNYEQYF. As DNA, the CDR3 is TGCGCCAGCAGGGCGGTCTTCAACTACGAGCAGTACTTC.

Remarks on this clonotype: A much bigger clone sits one base away, suggesting this may be a read error. This is likely a read error, given that the CDR3 carries no conserved phenylalanine or tryptophan at its end. The chain couples TRBV7-8 to TRBJ2-1; 12 bases line up with TRBD2. The CDR3 contains 15 residues. Germline V gives CDR1 SGHVS, CDR2 FQNEAQ. The ends lost 5 bases at V and 8 bases at J; junction bases unmatched: 7. The CDR3 DNA sequence: TGTGCCAGCAGCCCCTCTAGCGGGGGGGCCGATGAGCAGTTCCTC. Amino acids: CASSPSSGGADEQFL.

This clonotype was recorded at least ten times. The chain uses TRBV9 and TRBJ2-3; TRBD2 is a possible D gene (5 bases). There are 17 residues in the CDR3. Trimming removed 3 bases from V and 3 bases from J, with 20 bases in between. Germline lookup yields CDR1 SGDLS and CDR2 YYNGEE. The CDR3 DNA reads TGTGCCAGCAGCGCCCCATGGGAGCAGGCTGGAACAGATACGCAGTATTTT. Its protein product is CASSAPWEQAGTDTQYF.